This T cell receptor (beta chain) was recorded in a study of Graves' ophthalmopathy and Graves' hyperthyroidism. At the level of the study: Hyperthyroidism was classified as stable if no ophthalmopathy occurred within 18 months of follow-up. Study-level points and caveats: As the model predicted ophthalmopathy progression, it achieved a sensitivity of 65% to 71% and a specificity of around 73%. Using a 13-signature model, the authors split ophthalmopathy from stable hyperthyroidism, with 85% to 90% sensitivity and around 76% specificity.

This CDR3 contains 12 residues. CDR1 is DFQATT and CDR2 is SNEGSKA in the germline V gene (reference sequence). The authors amplified TCR beta CDR3 regions, and they did so from RNA transcripts for repertoire sequencing. Second-round multiplex PCR followed a first-round RT-PCR using HTBI primers. TCRdb processed the multiplex PCR reads anew with MiXCR; each CDR3 protein has one entry. Here the sample spans over a million distinct CDR3 sequences, about 36% being singletons. This clonotype was recorded many times. Its specificity is not known. The sequencing sample was made of peripheral blood or thyroid tissue (not recorded which). The TCR was taken from an adult man with Graves' hyperthyroidism. This chain uses TRBV20-1 with TRBJ1-1; D remains unclear. DNA for the CDR3: TGCAGCGCCCGCGACCAGAACACTGAAGCTTTCTTT. Translated, it gives CSARDQNTEAFF.